The 27 T cell receptor beta chains below were found in one sample sequenced in a study of post-analysis software for immune sequencing data. Findings and limits, study-wide: TRBV5-6, TRBV5-1 and TRBV20-1 were among several TRBV segments more frequent in patients than controls.

Which antigens these TCRs recognize remains unknown. Carried by the TCR beta cDNA libraries were unique molecular identifiers. TCRdb itself ran the PCR reads through MiXCR, one entry per CDR3 protein. The sample holds approximately 250,000 distinct CDR3 sequences, less than 40% seen once. Material for sequencing was blood. These receptors were obtained from a girl aged 5-17 years with multiple sclerosis.

The rearrangement links TRBV7-9 to TRBJ1-1; TRBD1 might be the D (5 bases). This CDR3 is built from 13 residues. Trimming cost V 3 bases and J 6 bases, with 11 bases left between them. The germline gives CDR1 SEHNR, CDR2 FQNEAQ (reference sequence). CDR3 residues: CASSFQGGAEAFF. CDR3 coding DNA: TGTGCCAGCAGCTTCCAGGGTGGCGCTGAAGCTTTCTTT. The whole variable domain, filled in from reference TRBV7-9 and TRBJ1-1, reads DTGVSQNPRHKITKRGQNVTFRCDPISEHNRLYWYRQTLGQGPEFLTYFQNEAQLEKSRLLSDRFSAERPKGSFSTLEIQRTEQGDSAMYLCASSFQGGAEAFFGQGTRLTVV.

Comments on this clonotype: A much larger clone lies one base from this, so it may be a read error. V usage is TRBV7-6 and J usage is TRBJ2-3; TRBD2 matches at 12 bases. V was clipped by 5 bases and J by 1 base; unmatched bases: 22. CDR1 SGHVS and CDR2 FNYEAQ come from the germline V gene. The CDR3 loop spans 22 amino acids. CDR3 DNA sequence: TGTGCCAGCAGCCTGGACGGTGGAGGACTAGCGGGGAGACCAGGTGGCACAGATACGCAGTATTTT. Its protein product is CASSLDGGGLAGRPGGTDTQYF.

The chain recombines TRBV20-1 with TRBJ2-5; D call uncertain. V gave up 0 bases and J gave up 5 bases, with 13 bases separating them. This CDR3 is built from 14 residues. Germline V gene sequence: CDR1 DFQATT, CDR2 SNEGSKA (reference sequence). In DNA form, the CDR3 reads TGCAGTGCTAGAGATCCATCCGGATGGGAGACCCAGTACTTC. Amino acid sequence: CSARDPSGWETQYF.

This clonotype has a single count. This rearrangement joins TRBV5-6 to TRBJ1-1; D uncertain. The CDR3 contains 16 residues. Trimming took off 5 bases at V and 5 bases at J, with 22 bases between the two ends. The V gene's germline CDR1 is SGHDT and CDR2 YYEEEE. CDR3 DNA sequence: TGTGCCAGCAGACAAAGCCGGTTTCTCGTGATGACTGAAGCTTTCTTT. Translation gives CASRQSRFLVMTEAFF.

This clonotype has a handful of counts. The CDR3 nucleotides read TGTGCCAGCAGTAGTCTCCGGGACGACAAAAACATTCAGTACTTC. The encoded protein is CASSSLRDDKNIQYF. The chain has TRBV12-3 or TRBV12-4 and TRBJ2-4, with D perhaps given as TRBD1 or TRBD2 (5 bases each). CDR3 length: 15 amino acids. Trimming left V 5 bases short and J 3 bases short, with 14 bases between.

Notes on this clonotype: This sequence may be a read error, since a much larger clone differs from it by one base. V usage is TRBV27 and J usage is TRBJ1-2; the D gene is possibly TRBD1 (5 bases). Germline V gene sequence: CDR1 MNHEY, CDR2 SMNVEV (reference sequence). The CDR3 runs 13 residues. Trimming removed 3 bases at V and 11 bases at J, with 16 bases between. The CDR3 DNA reads as TGTGCCAGCAGTTTTTCCGGACATGGCGGGTACACCTTC. Translated: CASSFSGHGGYTF.

This clonotype came up many times. The V call is TRBV12-3 or TRBV12-4, the J call TRBJ1-5; D remains unclear. This CDR3 has 15 residues. V lost 2 bases, J lost 0 bases, and 8 bases lay in between. The CDR3 spells CASSLRRDSNQPQHF. As DNA, the CDR3 is TGTGCCAGCAGTTTACGGCGAGATAGCAATCAGCCCCAGCATTTT.

For this clonotype: At one end, the junction sequence differs from germline, possibly due to a read error. The gene calls are TRBV7-2 and TRBJ2-5; possible D gene TRBD1, 6 bases. This CDR3 region has 14 residues. The germline V gene encodes CDR1 SGHTA and CDR2 FQGNSA. CDR3 DNA: TGTGCTAGCAGCTTAGTCACACAGGGCGATGAGCAGTACTTC. The encoded protein is CASSLVTQGDEQYF.

This clonotype was recorded many times. This chain connects TRBV18 to TRBJ2-3; no reliable D call. The germline V gene encodes CDR1 KGHSH and CDR2 LQKENI. Trimming took off 3 bases at V and 0 bases at J, with 10 bases between the two ends. This CDR3 contains 15 residues. The CDR3 DNA follows: TGTGCCAGCTCACCGCGGCCTGCTAGCACAGATACGCAGTATTTT. As protein: CASSPRPASTDTQYF.

This clonotype was seen at least ten times. This sequence joins TRBV10-3 and TRBJ2-3; tentative D call: TRBD2 (6 bases). V lost 10 bases and J 0 bases, leaving 11 bases between the germline ends. The CDR3 totals 13 residues. Germline CDR1 reads ENHRY; CDR2 reads SYGVKD. The CDR3 is CASRGTSTDTQYF. For the CDR3, the DNA is TGTGCCAGCCGGGGGACGAGCACAGATACGCAGTATTTT.

This clonotype was recorded at least ten times. The chain recombines TRBV7-2 with TRBJ2-3; D call uncertain. V was pared by 0 bases and J by 2 bases, with 9 bases between. Looked up from germline, CDR1 is SGHTA and CDR2 is FQGNSA. This CDR3 has 15 residues. CDR3 sequence reads: CASSLALEATDTQYF. CDR3 coding DNA: TGTGCCAGCAGCTTAGCGCTCGAAGCCACAGATACGCAGTATTTT.

This clonotype has a handful of counts. This may stem from a read error, because a much larger clone lies one nucleotide away. The chain joins TRBV7-9 to TRBJ2-1; the match to TRBD2 covers 10 bases. CDR1 is SEHNR, CDR2 FQNEAQ, per germline (reference sequence). V was clipped by 5 bases and J by 8 bases; unmatched bases: 9. The CDR3 sequence is 15 residues long. CDR3: CASSLGAGGLDEQFF. The CDR3 nucleotides read TGTGCCAGCAGCCTGGGAGCGGGAGGGCTCGATGAGCAGTTCTTC.

This clonotype was observed many times. J is TRBJ1-5 and V is TRBV7-8; perhaps TRBD1 as D (6 bases). The V gene lost 5 bases and the J gene lost 7 bases, with 21 bases spanning the gap. This CDR3 region has 16 residues. Looked up from germline, CDR1 is SGHVS and CDR2 is FQNEAQ. The CDR3 nucleotides are TGTGCCAGCAGCCCACTCGGGGGGCGCGGATGGCAGCCCCAGCATTTT. This sequence encodes CASSPLGGRGWQPQHF.

The table lists this clonotype with many counts. The V gene is TRBV20-1, the J gene TRBJ2-1, with D possibly being TRBD2 (5 bases). Germline V gene lookup returns CDR1 DFQATT and CDR2 SNEGSKA (reference sequence). The CDR3 covers 14 residues. V was pared by 6 bases and J by 0 bases, with 12 bases between. The chain's CDR3 is CSARAVVSYNEQFF. CDR3 DNA sequence: TGCAGTGCCCGAGCGGTGGTCTCCTACAATGAGCAGTTCTTC.

The V and J genes are TRBV7-3 and TRBJ2-3; D might be TRBD2 (6 bases). Per the germline V gene, CDR1 is SGHTA and CDR2 is FQGTGA. With 5 bases removed from V and 3 bases from J, the gap between germline ends came to 12 bases. The CDR3 totals 14 residues. The CDR3 region has the DNA TGTGCCAGCAGCACCGGAGGGAGTACAGATACGCAGTATTTT. This translates into CASSTGGSTDTQYF.

This chain joins TRBV10-3 and TRBJ1-2; tentatively, D is TRBD1 (5 bases). The CDR3 contains 15 residues. Germline V CDR1 and CDR2: ENHRY, SYGVKD. The ends were cut back, 0 bases at V and 6 bases at J, with 14 bases in the middle. The CDR3: CAISESGGHGDGYTF. In DNA form, the CDR3 reads TGTGCCATCAGTGAGTCGGGTGGACATGGGGATGGCTACACCTTC.

V is TRBV20-1 and J is TRBJ2-6, with D perhaps matching TRBD1 or TRBD2 (6 bases each). V was clipped by 0 bases and J by 0 bases, with 9 bases between them. Germline CDR1 reads DFQATT; CDR2 reads SNEGSKA (reference sequence). The CDR3 is 16 residues long. The CDR3 bases are TGCAGTGCTAGAGAACAGGGAGGCTCTGGGGCCAACGTCCTGACTTTC. Its protein is CSAREQGGSGANVLTF.

The rearrangement uses TRBV12-3 or TRBV12-4 and TRBJ2-1; D call uncertain. The CDR3 loop spans 13 amino acids. The V end was cut by 4 bases, the J end by 3 bases, with 7 bases between. CDR3 sequence reads: CASSSPIYNEQFF. CDR3 bases: TGTGCCAGCAGTTCACCAATCTACAATGAGCAGTTCTTC.

The chain has TRBV29-1 and TRBJ1-1; D gene ambiguous. V was clipped by 5 bases and J by 5 bases, with 21 bases between them. Germline CDR1 is SQVTM and CDR2 is ANQGSEA. The CDR3 has 15 residues. The CDR3 loop reads CSVSFRGNWRTEAFF. CDR3 in DNA: TGCAGCGTTTCTTTCCGAGGGAATTGGAGGACTGAAGCTTTCTTT.

This clonotype appeared many times. This chain uses TRBV25-1 with TRBJ2-1; 8 bases map to TRBD1. The CDR3 runs to 14 residues. The germline gives CDR1 MGHDK, CDR2 SYGVNS. After removal of 8 bases from V and 4 bases from J, the junction contained 7 bases not matched to a gene. The CDR3 coding sequence is TGTGCCAGCGCGGACAGGGATTATTACAATGAGCAGTTCTTC. This sequence encodes CASADRDYYNEQFF.

This clonotype was recorded at least ten times. The chain uses TRBV5-1 and TRBJ2-1; 9 bases are shared with TRBD1. Germline lookup yields CDR1 SGHRS and CDR2 YFSETQ. CDR3 length: 15 amino acids. Trimming took 4 bases from V and 12 from J; bases not matched to a gene: 14. CDR3 loop: CASSTSGTGPRRQFF. The CDR3 DNA sequence: TGCGCCAGCAGCACCTCCGGGACAGGGCCCAGACGGCAGTTCTTC.

This clonotype has a count of ten or more. This chain's CDR3 is CSATDRGRTISTDTQYF. CDR3 in DNA: TGCAGTGCTACGGACAGGGGGCGCACGATAAGCACAGATACGCAGTATTTT. The rearrangement uses TRBV20-1 and TRBJ2-3; 11 bases align to TRBD1. This CDR3 is 17 amino acids long. The V gene end was trimmed by 4 bases and the J gene end by 0 bases; junction bases not matched to a gene: 9. Germline values: CDR1 DFQATT, CDR2 SNEGSKA (reference sequence).

This chain's CDR3 is CASSLLSSYEQFF. CDR3 coding DNA: TGTGCCAGCAGCTTGCTCTCTAGCTACGAGCAGTTCTTC. V usage is TRBV5-5 and J usage is TRBJ2-1; tentatively, D is TRBD2 (5 bases). CDR1 is SGHKS and CDR2 is YYEKEE in the germline V gene (reference sequence). The CDR3 loop spans 13 amino acids. V lost 1 base and J 10 bases, leaving 12 bases between the germline ends.

About this clonotype: This sequence may be a read error, since a much larger clone differs from it by one base. This chain links TRBV6-1 with TRBJ2-5; the D gene is possibly TRBD1 (5 bases). V dropped 7 bases and J dropped 7 bases, with 13 bases sitting between them. This CDR3 comprises 12 residues. Germline V CDR1 and CDR2: MNHNS, SASEGT. DNA for the CDR3: TGTGCCAGCAACTGGGGCTGGGGGACCCAGTACTTC. Its protein is CASNWGWGTQYF.

This clonotype was seen ten or more times. This chain links TRBV7-8 with TRBJ1-5, with D tentatively TRBD1 (5 bases). V was shortened by 5 bases and J by 7 bases, with 18 bases between the two germline ends. Per the germline V gene, CDR1 is SGHVS and CDR2 is FQNEAQ. The CDR3 sequence is 15 residues long. Here the CDR3 DNA reads TGTGCCAGCAGCGTGACAGTGGATTTGAGGCAGCCCCAGCATTTT. It specifies CASSVTVDLRQPQHF.

This clonotype showed up many times. This rearrangement joins TRBV7-6 to TRBJ2-5, with 8 bases identical to TRBD2. This CDR3 has 16 amino acids. Germline V gene lookup returns CDR1 SGHVS and CDR2 FNYEAQ. Trimming cost V 5 bases and J 5 bases; bases outside gene matches: 13. CDR3 bases: TGTGCCAGCAGCGCACTTTCGGGGGGGGCCCGGGAGACCCAGTACTTC. It yields the protein CASSALSGGARETQYF. The full variable domain, in which reference TRBV7-6 and TRBJ2-5 provide the parts outside the CDR3, is GAGVSQSPRYKVTKRGQDVALRCDPISGHVSLYWYRQALGQGPEFLTYFNYEAQQDKSGLPNDRFSAERPEGSISTLTIQRTEQRDSAMYRCASSALSGGARETQYFGPGTRLLVL.

The chain combines TRBV6-1 with TRBJ1-4; D unresolved. V gave up 1 base and J gave up 0 bases, with 6 bases separating them. The CDR3 length is 15 residues. Germline CDR1 MNHNS, CDR2 SASEGT. The CDR3 reads CASSEGIATNEKLFF. For the CDR3, the DNA is TGTGCCAGCAGTGAAGGGATTGCAACTAATGAAAAACTGTTTTTT.